This T cell receptor (beta chain) was identified in a study of blood T cell repertoires in COVID-19. Study overall: Whether acute or convalescent, the COVID-19 samples came from the United States, Italy and Spain. In each case, the material was cDNA or gDNA derived from T cells, B-cell-depleted T cells, or PBMCs.

This clone was counted a few times. The V end lost 2 bases, the J end lost 11 bases, and 9 bases lay between the germline ends. The germline V gene has CDR1 SNHLY and CDR2 FYNNEI. The CDR3 extends over 11 amino acids. In the authors' workflow: It was from reference gene primer amplification that nucleated cell counts were estimated. Data came from immunoSEQ multiplex PCR; TCRdb stores just in-frame clones and leaves some out. V and J calls and clone size are as listed in that table; D and trimming were resolved from the DNA. The sample holds hundreds of thousands of clones, about 80% seen once. Sequenced material: peripheral blood. This chain joins TRBV2 and TRBJ1-1; no clear D. This receptor was obtained from a woman over 75 with acute or convalescent COVID-19. In nucleotides, the CDR3 is TGTGCCAGCAGTGAATCGGGGTGGGCTTTCTTT. Its protein product is CASSESGWAFF.